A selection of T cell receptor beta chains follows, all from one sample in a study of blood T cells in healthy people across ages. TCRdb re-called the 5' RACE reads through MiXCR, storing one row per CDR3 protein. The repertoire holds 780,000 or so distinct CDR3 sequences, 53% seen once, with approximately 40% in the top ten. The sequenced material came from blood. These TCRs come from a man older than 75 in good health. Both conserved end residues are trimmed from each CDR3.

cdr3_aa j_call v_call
SARDIAQGTYTSEQY - TRBV20-1
ASSRSGTGLYEQY TRBJ2-7 TRBV7-2
ASSQPDRRGAYEQY TRBJ2-7 TRBV14
ASSESHQPRH TRBJ1-5 TRBV2
ASSWVGREQY TRBJ2-7 TRBV27
AIQGDRTYNEQF TRBJ2-1 TRBV10-3
ASSLDSGVGAQY TRBJ2-3 TRBV5-1
ASSFGAGGVSPLH TRBJ1-6 TRBV5-1
ASSEGGGRYGYT TRBJ1-2 TRBV10-2
AIKAEGSYNEQF TRBJ2-1 TRBV10-3
SVEEGGIRWNNEQF TRBJ2-1 TRBV29-1
ASSRTGAYQETQY TRBJ2-5 TRBV13
ASIPVGVEQF TRBJ2-1 TRBV7-9
ASSTRQQGRYNEQY TRBJ2-5 TRBV7-9
ASSQEEGRVHGYT TRBJ1-2 TRBV14
ASRPRVAETQY - TRBV13
ASSRTENLYGYT TRBJ1-2 TRBV19
ASSLGVGAVEAF TRBJ1-1 TRBV13
ASQSNRGLIFGANVLT TRBJ2-6 TRBV7-8
ASSRGGQETQY TRBJ2-5 TRBV28
ASSGAGGWGNEQY TRBJ2-5 TRBV7-9
ASSGGQGYEQF TRBJ2-1 TRBV14